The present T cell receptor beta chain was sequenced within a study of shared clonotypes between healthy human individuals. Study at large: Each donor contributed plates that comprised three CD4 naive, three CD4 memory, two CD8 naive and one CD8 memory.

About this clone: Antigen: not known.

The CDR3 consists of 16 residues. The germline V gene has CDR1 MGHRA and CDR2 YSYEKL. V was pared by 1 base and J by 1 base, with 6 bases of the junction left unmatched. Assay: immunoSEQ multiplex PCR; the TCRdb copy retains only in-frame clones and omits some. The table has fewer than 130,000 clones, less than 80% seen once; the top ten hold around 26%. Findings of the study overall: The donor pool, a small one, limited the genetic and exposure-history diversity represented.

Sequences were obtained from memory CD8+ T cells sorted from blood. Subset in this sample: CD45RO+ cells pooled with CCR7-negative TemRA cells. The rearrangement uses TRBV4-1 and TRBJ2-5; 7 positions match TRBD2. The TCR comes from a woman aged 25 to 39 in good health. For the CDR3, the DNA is TGCGCCAGCAGCCAAGCGTGGGGGGAGGGCCAAGAGACCCAGTACTTC. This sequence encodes CASSQAWGEGQETQYF.